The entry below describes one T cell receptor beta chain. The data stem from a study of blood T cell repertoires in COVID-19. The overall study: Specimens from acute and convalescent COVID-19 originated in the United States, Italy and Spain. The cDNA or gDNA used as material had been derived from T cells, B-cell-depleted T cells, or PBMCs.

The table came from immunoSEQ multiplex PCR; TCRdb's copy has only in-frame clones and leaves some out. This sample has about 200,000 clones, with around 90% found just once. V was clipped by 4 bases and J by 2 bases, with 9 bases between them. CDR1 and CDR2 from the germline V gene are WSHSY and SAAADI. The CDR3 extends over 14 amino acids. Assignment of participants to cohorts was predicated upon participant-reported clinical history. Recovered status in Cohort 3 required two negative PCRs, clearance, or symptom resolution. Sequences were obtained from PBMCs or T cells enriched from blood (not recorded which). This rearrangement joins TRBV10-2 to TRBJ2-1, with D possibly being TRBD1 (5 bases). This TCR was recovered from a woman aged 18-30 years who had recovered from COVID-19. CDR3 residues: CASSAGHPYNEQFF. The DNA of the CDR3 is TGCGCCAGCAGTGCAGGACATCCCTACAATGAGCAGTTCTTC.